This TCR beta chain comes out of a study of blood T cell repertoires in COVID-19. Background on the study: PBMCs, B-cell-depleted T cells, or T cells provided the cDNA or gDNA that made up the material.

Original processing methods: Reference gene primer amplification gave estimated nucleated cell counts. Sequenced by immunoSEQ multiplex PCR; TCRdb stores in-frame clones only, minus some. V, J and clone size derive from that table, while D and trimming were established from the DNA sequence. The table lists 180,000 or so clones, approximately 83% of them singletons. Each recovered donor of Cohort 3 presented with two negative PCRs, clearance, or symptom resolution. Losses at the gene ends were 4 bases for V and 5 bases for J; bases not matched to a gene: 1. The CDR3 is made up of 13 amino acids. This chain joins TRBV12-3 or TRBV12-4 and TRBJ2-2; 7 nucleotides line up with TRBD2. The origin of this receptor is a woman aged 55-70 years who had recovered from COVID-19. The sample taken for sequencing was PBMCs or T cells enriched from blood (not recorded which). Here the CDR3 reads CASSWGGTGELFF. The CDR3 coding sequence is TGTGCCAGCAGTTGGGGGGGAACCGGGGAGCTGTTTTTT.